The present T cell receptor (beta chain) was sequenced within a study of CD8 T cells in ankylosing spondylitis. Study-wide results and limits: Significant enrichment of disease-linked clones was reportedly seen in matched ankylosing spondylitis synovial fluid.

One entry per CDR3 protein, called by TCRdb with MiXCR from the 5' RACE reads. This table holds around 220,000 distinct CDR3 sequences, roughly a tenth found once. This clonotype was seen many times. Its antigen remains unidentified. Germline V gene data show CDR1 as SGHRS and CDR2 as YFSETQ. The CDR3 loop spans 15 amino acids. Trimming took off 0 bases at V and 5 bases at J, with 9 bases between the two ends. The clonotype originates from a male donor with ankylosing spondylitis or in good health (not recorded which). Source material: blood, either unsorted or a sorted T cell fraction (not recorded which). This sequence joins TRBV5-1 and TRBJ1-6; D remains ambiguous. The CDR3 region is CASSLGPPDNSPLHF. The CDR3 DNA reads TGCGCCAGCAGCTTGGGGCCTCCGGATAATTCACCCCTCCACTTT.